This T cell receptor beta chain was identified during a study of Ad26.COV2.S vaccination and SARS-CoV-2 variants. The overall study: The vaccine Ad26.COV2.S was put into the muscle once, or twice with 56 days between.

The V gene's germline CDR1 is MNHEY and CDR2 SVGAGI. V lost 6 bases and J 1 base, leaving 6 bases between the germline ends. CDR3 length equals 12 residues. Treatment specified: around 19 received Ad26.COV2.S at low or high dose, single or two shots; about five received placebo; per-sample allocation not given. On day 63 after the first injection, vaccine and placebo recipients gave samples. The donor's status was that of an adult aged 18-55 years in Boston. A word on this clone: The same CDR3 is also encoded by other DNA sequences in this sample.

Only in-frame clones appear in the TCRdb table, and some are missing; sequencing was by immunoSEQ multiplex PCR. The sample consists of about 480,000 clones, around 88% of them appearing once. The TCR originated in a person aged 18 to 65 who received the Ad26.COV2.S COVID-19 vaccine or a placebo. The chain joins TRBV6-5 to TRBJ1-1; D not resolved. The specimen comprised peripheral blood, sampled in a trial of Ad26.COV2.S vaccine versus placebo. CDR3 coding DNA: TGTGCCAGCAGCCGACCGAACACTGAAGCTTTCTTT. It yields the protein CASSRPNTEAFF.